The 28 T cell receptor beta chains in this list originate from one sample, sequenced in a study of radiotherapy plus CTLA-4 blockade in lung cancer (dated by TCRdb to between 2017 and 2018). The library was produced with the immunoSEQ multiplex PCR assay. In its TCRdb copy, this immuneACCESS table keeps in-frame sequences only and misses some clones. Where compared with another copy, unresolved V genes explain less than half of these, and the others have no known cause. Across this sample there are tens of thousands of clones, with around 85% seen only once. In total, the top ten clones hold 3.2% of the sample. This specimen consisted of peripheral blood, obtained from a patient treated with radiotherapy plus ipilimumab. The receptors stem from a human donor with non-small cell lung cancer who had a partial response to radiotherapy plus ipilimumab.

The V gene is TRBV5-1, the J gene TRBJ1-6; 7 bases agree with TRBD1. V was pared by 0 bases and J by 6 bases, with 9 bases of the junction left unmatched. Germline CDR1 is SGHRS and CDR2 is YFSETQ. The CDR3 has 17 amino acids. The DNA for the CDR3 is TGCGCCAGCAGCTTGGCACCCTCTGGGACAGCTAATTCACCCCTCCACTTT. It translates to CASSLAPSGTANSPLHF. The full variable domain, in which reference TRBV5-1 and TRBJ1-6 provide the parts outside the CDR3, is KAGVTQTPRYLIKTRGQQVTLSCSPISGHRSVSWYQQTPGQGLQFLFEYFSETQRNKGNFPGRFSGRQFSNSRSEMNVSTLELGDSALYLCASSLAPSGTANSPLHFGNGTRLTVT.

A single count supports this clone. The J gene is TRBJ2-4, the V gene TRBV7-2; tentatively, D is TRBD2 (6 bases). V was trimmed by 2 bases and J by 3 bases, leaving 8 bases between them. The CDR3 extends over 14 amino acids. CDR1 is SGHTA, CDR2 FQGNSA, per germline. In nucleotides, the CDR3 is TGTGCCAGCAGCTTATGGGAGGTCAAAAACATTCAGTACTTC. Translation gives CASSLWEVKNIQYF.

V is TRBV28 and J is TRBJ2-7; a possible D gene is TRBD1 (6 bases). V dropped 5 bases and J dropped 3 bases, with 20 bases sitting between them. The CDR3 loop spans 16 amino acids. Germline CDR1 is MDHEN and CDR2 is SYDVKM. In nucleotides, the CDR3 is TGTGCCAGCAGTCCCGGACAGTCGATAAAAGACTACGAGCAGTACTTC. Residues: CASSPGQSIKDYEQYF. Full variable domain (rest looked up from reference TRBV28 and TRBJ2-7): DVKVTQSSRYLVKRTGEKVFLECVQDMDHENMFWYRQDPGLGLRLIYFSYDVKMKEKGDIPEGYSVSREKKERFSLILESASTNQTSMYLCASSPGQSIKDYEQYFGPGTRLTVT.

The gene calls are TRBV7-3 and TRBJ1-2, with 7 bases matching TRBD1. This CDR3 region has 16 residues. Germline V lookup: CDR1 SGHTA, CDR2 FQGTGA. V lost 0 bases, J lost 1 base, and 5 bases stayed unmatched. The CDR3 loop is CASSLTSSGGNYGYTF. CDR3 nucleotides: TGTGCCAGCAGCTTAACGTCGTCAGGGGGTAACTATGGCTACACCTTC.

The genes are TRBV5-4 and TRBJ1-1, with a possible D match to TRBD1 (5 bases). The CDR3 spans 17 residues. Germline V gene lookup returns CDR1 SGHNT and CDR2 YYREEE (reference sequence). Trimming took 1 base from V and 2 from J, leaving 18 bases between them. In DNA form, the CDR3 reads TGTGCCAGCAGCTTGCCCGCCGGGGGTTTGGGTAACACTGAAGCTTTCTTT. Amino acid sequence: CASSLPAGGLGNTEAFF.

This chain links TRBV6-1 with TRBJ2-1, with 11 bases aligning to TRBD2. The CDR3 covers 15 residues. Germline CDR1 is MNHNS and CDR2 is SASEGT. The V segment lost 6 bases and the J segment 4 bases; nucleotides outside the gene matches: 5. CDR3 in amino acids: CASRPASGGYNEQFF. Written as DNA, the CDR3 is TGTGCCAGCAGACCTGCTAGCGGGGGGTACAATGAGCAGTTCTTC.

The genes are TRBV7-3 and TRBJ1-1; D is perhaps TRBD1 (5 bases). The CDR3 consists of 13 residues. Trimming left V 4 bases short and J 1 base short, with 7 bases between. CDR1 is SGHTA and CDR2 is FQGTGA in the germline V gene. Here the CDR3 reads CASSSDRNTEAFF. Here the CDR3 DNA reads TGTGCCAGCAGCTCTGACAGGAACACTGAAGCTTTCTTT.

V usage is TRBV7-8 and J usage is TRBJ2-2; D is perhaps TRBD2 (5 bases). This CDR3 spans 13 amino acids. The V end lost 10 bases, the J end lost 2 bases, and 11 bases lay between the germline ends. Germline loops: CDR1 SGHVS, CDR2 FQNEAQ. Here the CDR3 DNA reads TGTGCCACCTCGGACTTCAACACCGGGGAGCTGTTTTTT. Its protein product is CATSDFNTGELFF.

The genes are TRBV11-2 and TRBJ2-7; D may be TRBD1 (5 bases). Trimming cost V 0 bases and J 6 bases, with 12 bases left between them. The CDR3 runs to 14 residues. CDR1 and CDR2 from the germline V gene are SGHAT and FQNNGV. The CDR3 bases are TGTGCCAGCAGCTTAGACCCAGGGAAGAGCGAGCAGTACTTC. It translates to CASSLDPGKSEQYF.

J is TRBJ2-7 and V is TRBV19, with 8 bases that match TRBD2. Germline loops: CDR1 LNHDA, CDR2 SQIVND (reference sequence). V shed 6 bases, J shed 2 bases, and the junction held 3 bases outside the gene matches. CDR3 length: 13 amino acids. As DNA, the CDR3 is TGTGCCAGTAGAGCGGGGGCAACCTACGAGCAGTACTTC. Protein product: CASRAGATYEQYF. The full variable domain, its missing parts supplied by reference TRBV19 and TRBJ2-7, is DGGITQSPKYLFRKEGQNVTLSCEQNLNHDAMYWYRQDPGQGLRLIYYSQIVNDFQKGDIAEGYSVSREKKESFPLTVTSAQKNPTAFYLCASRAGATYEQYFGPGTRLTVT.

V is TRBV5-6 and J is TRBJ1-1; 8 bases align to TRBD1. The length of the CDR3 is 16 residues. The germline V gene encodes CDR1 SGHDT and CDR2 YYEEEE. J gave up 1 base and V 1 base, and 6 bases lay outside the gene matches. As DNA, the CDR3 is TGTGCCAGCAGCTTGCGGACAGGGAACAAGAACACTGAAGCTTTCTTT. Translation: CASSLRTGNKNTEAFF.

The rearrangement uses TRBV6-6 and TRBJ1-5, with 8 nucleotides matching TRBD1. Germline trimming cut 5 bases from V and 5 bases from J; bases unmatched to any gene: 8. Germline lookup yields CDR1 MNHNY and CDR2 SVGAGI (reference sequence). The CDR3 is 15 residues long. In nucleotides, the CDR3 is TGTGCCAGCAGTACCCCGGACAGGGAAGATCAGCCCCAGCATTTT. Residues: CASSTPDREDQPQHF.

This clone has a single count. The rearrangement links TRBV11-3 to TRBJ2-7; D uncertain. Germline CDR1 and CDR2: SGHNT and YENEEA. V was shortened by 0 bases and J by 6 bases, with 9 bases between the two germline ends. The CDR3 is made up of 13 amino acids. The CDR3 protein is CASSLDPNLEQYF. In DNA form, the CDR3 reads TGTGCCAGCAGCTTAGATCCTAACCTCGAGCAGTACTTC.

This clone was recorded once. This rearrangement joins TRBV7-7 to TRBJ2-5; TRBD1 might be the D (6 bases). This CDR3 is 13 amino acids long. CDR1 is SSHAT, CDR2 FNYEAQ, per germline (reference sequence). V dropped 5 bases and J dropped 2 bases, with 9 bases sitting between them. The CDR3 loop reads CASSMDRQETQYF. The CDR3 coding sequence is TGTGCCAGCAGCATGGACAGACAAGAGACCCAGTACTTC. The full variable domain, completed using reference TRBV7-7 and TRBJ2-5, is GAGVSQSPRYKVTKRGQDVTLRCDPISSHATLYWYQQALGQGPEFLTYFNYEAQPDKSGLPSDRFSAERPEGSISTLTIQRTEQRDSAMYRCASSMDRQETQYFGPGTRLLVL.

The chain combines TRBV7-6 with TRBJ2-3; D gene uncertain. The CDR3 extends over 15 amino acids. Per germline, CDR1 SGHVS and CDR2 FNYEAQ. V was shortened by 5 bases and J by 0 bases, with 12 bases between the two germline ends. CDR3 sequence: CASSPQISSTDTQYF. For the CDR3, the DNA is TGTGCCAGCAGCCCACAAATTTCAAGCACAGATACGCAGTATTTT.

The chain couples TRBV5-6 to TRBJ2-3; 10 nucleotides agree with TRBD1. The V and J ends lost 4 bases and 5 bases, in that order; junction bases with no gene match: 7. Germline CDR1 is SGHDT and CDR2 is YYEEEE. This CDR3 spans 15 amino acids. The DNA of the CDR3 is TGTGCCAGCAGCGACAGGGGGCGAAGAATAGATACGCAGTATTTT. This codes for CASSDRGRRIDTQYF. The whole variable domain, remainder taken from reference TRBV5-6 and TRBJ2-3, is DAGVTQSPTHLIKTRGQQVTLRCSPKSGHDTVSWYQQALGQGPQFIFQYYEEEERQRGNFPDRFSGHQFPNYSSELNVNALLLGDSALYLCASSDRGRRIDTQYFGPGTRLTVL.

This rearrangement joins TRBV6-6 to TRBJ1-6; unclear D gene. The CDR3 sequence is 14 residues long. Trimming left V 6 bases short and J 7 bases short, with 13 bases between. Germline V lookup: CDR1 MNHNY, CDR2 SVGAGI (reference sequence). The CDR3 protein is CASRVAGRNSPLHF. The CDR3 region has the DNA TGTGCCAGCAGGGTCGCAGGAAGGAATTCACCCCTCCACTTT.

The chain uses TRBV11-2 and TRBJ2-5; 8 bases match TRBD1. This CDR3 contains 13 residues. The trim removed 6 bases at V and 4 bases at J, leaving 4 bases unmatched. Germline assignment: CDR1 SGHAT and CDR2 FQNNGV. As DNA, the CDR3 is TGTGCCAGCAGATCACAGGGGGGAGAGACCCAGTACTTC. Translated: CASRSQGGETQYF.

The chain carries TRBV7-9 and TRBJ2-5; no clear D. CDR1 SEHNR and CDR2 FQNEAQ come from the germline V gene (reference sequence). V lost 5 bases to trimming and J lost 2 bases, with 12 bases between them. The CDR3 spans 14 residues. CDR3 DNA sequence: TGTGCCAGCAGCACCTCTGGCCCGCAAGAGACCCAGTACTTC. This gives the protein CASSTSGPQETQYF.

V and J are TRBV6-5 and TRBJ1-1; TRBD1 might be the D (5 bases). The CDR3 loop spans 13 amino acids. In germline, CDR1 is MNHEY, CDR2 SVGAGI. V was clipped by 6 bases and J by 1 base, with 9 bases between them. The CDR3, as DNA: TGTGCCAGCAGGACAGAAGCGAACACTGAAGCTTTCTTT. This gives the protein CASRTEANTEAFF.

This chain joins TRBV5-6 and TRBJ2-1, with D perhaps TRBD1 (6 bases). CDR3 length: 16 residues. Trimming took 0 bases from V and 0 from J, leaving 10 bases between them. Per the germline V gene, CDR1 is SGHDT and CDR2 is YYEEEE. The CDR3 nucleotides read TGTGCCAGCAGCTTGGTTCCGGACAGCTCCTACAATGAGCAGTTCTTC. It codes for CASSLVPDSSYNEQFF.

V is TRBV14 and J is TRBJ2-7; TRBD1 agrees at 7 bases. V lost 4 bases and J lost 7; bases outside the gene matches: 10. This CDR3 is built from 14 residues. Germline loops: CDR1 SGHDN, CDR2 FVKESK. The CDR3 nucleotides read TGTGCCAGCAGCCTTAGAGACAGGGAAGAAGAGCAGTACTTC. This gives the protein CASSLRDREEEQYF.

This clone was counted a few times. V and J are TRBV5-1 and TRBJ1-1, with D perhaps matching TRBD1 (6 bases). V gave up 1 base and J gave up 5 bases, with 15 bases separating them. The germline V gene has CDR1 SGHRS and CDR2 YFSETQ. The CDR3 is made up of 15 amino acids. Written as DNA, the CDR3 is TGCGCCAGCAGCTTGAATTCCCGAGGGGGAACTGAAGCTTTCTTT. It encodes CASSLNSRGGTEAFF.

The chain employs TRBV5-6 and TRBJ2-1, with 7 bases identical to TRBD1. The CDR3 loop spans 14 amino acids. The junction had 1 base not matched to a gene; V was cut back by 0 bases and J by 4 bases. Germline CDR1 and CDR2: SGHDT and YYEEEE. CDR3 DNA sequence: TGTGCCAGCAGCTTGGAGGGACAGTACAATGAGCAGTTCTTC. Its protein product is CASSLEGQYNEQFF.

The rearrangement links TRBV4-1 to TRBJ2-1; TRBD2 agrees at 8 bases. This CDR3 comprises 15 residues. V shed 1 base and J 8 bases; nucleotides not matched to a gene: 7. Per the germline V gene, CDR1 is MGHRA and CDR2 is YSYEKL. The CDR3 loop is CASSQVTGGLDEQFF. As DNA, the CDR3 is TGCGCCAGCAGCCAAGTAACGGGGGGGCTCGATGAGCAGTTCTTC.

This chain uses TRBV11-2 with TRBJ2-1, with 7 bases matching TRBD1. This CDR3 has 14 residues. Germline-derived CDR1 and CDR2 are SGHAT and FQNNGV. Losses at the gene ends were 6 bases for V and 8 bases for J; bases not matched to a gene: 10. This CDR3 is CASRPVRGFHEQFF. The CDR3, as DNA: TGTGCCAGCAGGCCGGTCAGGGGGTTCCATGAGCAGTTCTTC.

This chain uses TRBV5-4 with TRBJ2-5; possibly TRBD2 for D (6 bases). From germline, CDR1 is SGHNT and CDR2 YYREEE (reference sequence). The CDR3 length is 16 residues. V lost 3 bases, J lost 0 bases, and 15 bases lay in between. CDR3 region: CASSSLGRTNQETQYF. CDR3 DNA sequence: TGTGCCAGCAGCTCCCTAGGGCGGACTAACCAAGAGACCCAGTACTTC.

The V call is TRBV6-1, the J call TRBJ1-5; 7 bases agree with TRBD1. CDR1 is MNHNS and CDR2 is SASEGT in the germline V gene. V lost 6 bases and J lost 6; bases outside the gene matches: 8. The CDR3 loop spans 14 amino acids. CDR3 sequence (DNA): TGTGCCAGCAGCGCTACAGGGGACTCTCAGCCCCAGCATTTT. This translates into CASSATGDSQPQHF.